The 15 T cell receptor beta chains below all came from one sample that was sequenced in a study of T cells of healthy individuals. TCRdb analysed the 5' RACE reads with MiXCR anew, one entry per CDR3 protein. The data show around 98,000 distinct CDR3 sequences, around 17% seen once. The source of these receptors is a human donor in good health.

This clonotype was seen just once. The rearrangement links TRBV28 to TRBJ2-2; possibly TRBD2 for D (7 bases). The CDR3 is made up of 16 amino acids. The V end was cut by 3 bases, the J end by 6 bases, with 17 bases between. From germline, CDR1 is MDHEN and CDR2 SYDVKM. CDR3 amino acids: CASSFGGRGGAGELFF. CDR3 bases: TGTGCCAGCAGTTTTGGCGGGAGAGGGGGGGCCGGGGAGCTGTTTTTT.

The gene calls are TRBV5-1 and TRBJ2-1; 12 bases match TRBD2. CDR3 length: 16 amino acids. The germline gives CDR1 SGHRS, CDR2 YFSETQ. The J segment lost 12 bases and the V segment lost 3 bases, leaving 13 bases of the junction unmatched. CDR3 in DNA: TGCGCCAGCAGCTGGTCTAGCGGGGGGGCGGGTTCGAGGCAGTTCTTC. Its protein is CASSWSSGGAGSRQFF.

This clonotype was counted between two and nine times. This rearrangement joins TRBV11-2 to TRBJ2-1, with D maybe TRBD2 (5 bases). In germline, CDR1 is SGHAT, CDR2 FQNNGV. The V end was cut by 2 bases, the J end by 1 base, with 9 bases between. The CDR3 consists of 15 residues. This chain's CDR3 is CASSLPSGSYNEQFF. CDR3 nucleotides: TGTGCCAGCAGCTTACCTTCGGGATCCTACAATGAGCAGTTCTTC.

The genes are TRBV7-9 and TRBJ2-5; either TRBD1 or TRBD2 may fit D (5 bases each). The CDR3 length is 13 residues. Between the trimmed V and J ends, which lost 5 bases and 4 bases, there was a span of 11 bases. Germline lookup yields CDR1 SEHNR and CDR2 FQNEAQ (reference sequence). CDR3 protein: CASSEGLGETQYF. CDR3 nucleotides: TGTGCCAGCAGCGAGGGGTTGGGAGAGACCCAGTACTTC.

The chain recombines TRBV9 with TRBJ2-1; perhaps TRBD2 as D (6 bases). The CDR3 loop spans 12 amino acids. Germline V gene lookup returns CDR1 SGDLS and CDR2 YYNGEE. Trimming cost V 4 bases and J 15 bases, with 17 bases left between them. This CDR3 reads CASSSSGGDRFF. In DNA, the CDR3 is TGTGCCAGCAGCTCCAGCGGAGGGGATCGGTTCTTC.

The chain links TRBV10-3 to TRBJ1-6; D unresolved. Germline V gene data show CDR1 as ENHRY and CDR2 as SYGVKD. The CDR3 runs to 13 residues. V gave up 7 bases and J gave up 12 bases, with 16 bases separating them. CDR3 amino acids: CAITKEREEPLHF. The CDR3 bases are TGTGCCATCACCAAGGAGAGGGAGGAACCCCTCCACTTT.

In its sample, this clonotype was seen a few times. CDR3 coding DNA: TGTGCCAGCAGCGTAGACGGGGGGGCGATCCGGCAGTTCTTC. Amino acids: CASSVDGGAIRQFF. V usage is TRBV9 and J usage is TRBJ2-1, with TRBD2 matching 8 bases. CDR1 SGDLS and CDR2 YYNGEE come from the germline V gene. The CDR3 loop spans 14 amino acids. The J segment lost 12 bases and the V segment lost 0 bases, leaving 8 bases of the junction unmatched.

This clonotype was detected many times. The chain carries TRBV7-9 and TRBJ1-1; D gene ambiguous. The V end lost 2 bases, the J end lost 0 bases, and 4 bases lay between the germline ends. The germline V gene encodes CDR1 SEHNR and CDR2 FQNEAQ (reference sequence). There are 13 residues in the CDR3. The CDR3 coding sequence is TGTGCCAGCAGCTTAACGGTGAACACTGAAGCTTTCTTT. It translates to CASSLTVNTEAFF.

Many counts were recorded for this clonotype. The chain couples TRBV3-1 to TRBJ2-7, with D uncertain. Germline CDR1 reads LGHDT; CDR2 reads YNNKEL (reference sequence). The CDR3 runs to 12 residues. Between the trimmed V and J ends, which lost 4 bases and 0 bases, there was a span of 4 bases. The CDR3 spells CASSRSSYEQYF. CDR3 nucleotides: TGTGCCAGCAGCCGATCCTCCTACGAGCAGTACTTC.

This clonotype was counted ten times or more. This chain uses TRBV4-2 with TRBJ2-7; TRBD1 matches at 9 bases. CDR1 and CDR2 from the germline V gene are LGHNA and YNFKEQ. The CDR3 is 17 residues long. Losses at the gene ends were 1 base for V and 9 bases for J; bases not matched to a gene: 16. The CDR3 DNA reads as TGTGCCAGCAGCCAAGGGACTCCGGGACAGGGAATCCCCGGGCAGTACTTC. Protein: CASSQGTPGQGIPGQYF.

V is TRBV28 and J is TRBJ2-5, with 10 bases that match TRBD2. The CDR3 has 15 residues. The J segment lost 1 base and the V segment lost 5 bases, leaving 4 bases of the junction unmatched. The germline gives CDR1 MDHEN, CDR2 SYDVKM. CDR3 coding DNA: TGTGCCAGCAGTCCGCGGACTAGCGGCCAAGAGACCCAGTACTTC. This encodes CASSPRTSGQETQYF.

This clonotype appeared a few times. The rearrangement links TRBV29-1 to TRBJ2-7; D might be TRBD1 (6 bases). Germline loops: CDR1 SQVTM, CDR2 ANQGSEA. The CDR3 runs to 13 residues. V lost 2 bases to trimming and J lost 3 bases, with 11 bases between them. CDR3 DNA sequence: TGCAGCGTTGAACCCACGACAGGCTACGAGCAGTACTTC. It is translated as CSVEPTTGYEQYF.

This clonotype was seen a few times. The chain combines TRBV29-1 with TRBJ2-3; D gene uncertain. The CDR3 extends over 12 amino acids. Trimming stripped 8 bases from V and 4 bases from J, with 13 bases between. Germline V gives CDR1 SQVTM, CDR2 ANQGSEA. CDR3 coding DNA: TGCAGCACCCTACCAGTGTCAGATACGCAGTATTTT. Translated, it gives CSTLPVSDTQYF.

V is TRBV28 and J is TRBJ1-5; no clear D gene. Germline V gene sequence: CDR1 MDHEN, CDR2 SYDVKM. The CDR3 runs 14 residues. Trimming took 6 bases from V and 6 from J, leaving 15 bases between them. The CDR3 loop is CASRLEGLGQPQHF. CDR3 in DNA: TGTGCCAGCAGATTGGAGGGTTTGGGTCAGCCCCAGCATTTT.

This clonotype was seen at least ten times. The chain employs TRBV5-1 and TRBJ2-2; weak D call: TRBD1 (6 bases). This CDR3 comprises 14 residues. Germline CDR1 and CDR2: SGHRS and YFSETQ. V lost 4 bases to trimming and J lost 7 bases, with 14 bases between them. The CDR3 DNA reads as TGCGCCAGCAGCCTGAGACAGGATGACGGGGAGCTGTTTTTT. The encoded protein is CASSLRQDDGELFF.